The table lists the clone carrying this TCR beta chain with a few counts. Germline CDR1 reads SGHDN; CDR2 reads FVKESK. V lost 0 bases, J lost 7 bases, and 11 bases stayed unmatched. This CDR3 has 17 amino acids. The data belong to a study of shared T cell receptors in the human thymus. The data were produced by immunoSEQ multiplex PCR, yet TCRdb's version contains in-frame clones alone and is incomplete. The data hold hundreds of thousands of clones, with approximately 87% observed a single time. The data also belong to a second study, concerning human thymus T cells. That investigation notes: Donors consisted of healthy Finnish infants (having corrective surgery for congenital heart defects).

V gene TRBV14 combines with J gene TRBJ2-2, with 7 bases matching TRBD1. This TCR was recovered from a boy under three years old with a congenital heart defect. The specimen was thymocytes. The CDR3 is CASSQDRQGKKGGELFF. CDR3 DNA: TGTGCCAGCAGCCAAGACAGACAGGGAAAAAAAGGCGGGGAGCTGTTTTTT.